These 30 T cell receptor beta chains came from one sample sequenced in a study of T-cell reconstitution after alpha-beta-depleted transplantation in children (dated by TCRdb to 2016 to 2017). This specimen's treatment or condition label, interpreted: allogeneic hematopoietic cell transplantation with graft depleted of TCRalphabeta T cells and CD19 B cells. Their recognized antigens are unknown. The library was prepared using PCR. These reads were obtained on an Illumina HiSeq 2500. Molecular barcoding was employed in the preparation of TCR libraries, with unique molecular identifiers being used to normalize TCRbeta repertoire quantification. TCRdb reprocessing: public reads trimmed at Q25 with fastp, clones called with MiXCR, in-frame beta chains kept. Rows are unified per CDR3 protein, each entry keeping the most common DNA and genes. The sample table records about 300,000 distinct CDR3 sequences; about 7.3% of these occur just once. 9.1% of the sample rests with the top ten.

The paper's findings and limits, for the study overall: The frequencies of hyperexpanded clones fell over the following months, and after one year, T-cell counts and TCRbeta diversity were mostly attributed to newly produced T cells.

Sequencing used peripheral blood, obtained 360 days after TCRalphabeta/CD19-depleted stem cell transplant. The receptors come from a female patient aged 2-15 years who had a stem cell transplant for Fanconi anemia, so the T cells may come from the graft donor.

As to this clonotype: A much larger clone lies a single base off, so this may be a read error. The genes are TRBV20-1 and TRBJ2-1; a weak D match, TRBD2 (5 bases). Germline-derived CDR1 and CDR2 are DFQATT and SNEGSKA (reference sequence). V lost 1 base and J 8 bases, leaving 15 bases between the germline ends. CDR3 size: 14 residues. CDR3 loop: CSARVLGFSHEQFF. In DNA, the CDR3 is TGCAGTGCTAGAGTACTAGGGTTTTCCCATGAGCAGTTCTTC.

The chain joins TRBV19 to TRBJ2-5; possible D gene TRBD1, 5 bases. Germline V gives CDR1 LNHDA, CDR2 SQIVND (reference sequence). Trimming left V 7 bases short and J 5 bases short, with 11 bases between. The CDR3 length is 12 residues. Here the CDR3 DNA reads TGTGCCAGTATTCAGGGTTCGGAGACCCAGTACTTC. This translates into CASIQGSETQYF. Full variable domain (missing parts from reference TRBV19 and TRBJ2-5): DGGITQSPKYLFRKEGQNVTLSCEQNLNHDAMYWYRQDPGQGLRLIYYSQIVNDFQKGDIAEGYSVSREKKESFPLTVTSAQKNPTAFYLCASIQGSETQYFGPGTRLLVL.

This clonotype has a count of ten or more. The rearrangement links TRBV7-6 to TRBJ1-6; D may be TRBD1 (5 bases). CDR3 length: 13 residues. Germline-derived CDR1 and CDR2 are SGHVS and FNYEAQ. Trimming took off 5 bases at V and 6 bases at J, with 8 bases between the two ends. The CDR3 DNA sequence: TGTGCCAGCAGCCGGGACGGTAATTCACCCCTCCACTTT. Translating it yields CASSRDGNSPLHF.

Many counts were recorded for this clonotype. This chain uses TRBV19 with TRBJ2-1; a possible D gene is TRBD2 (6 bases). Trimming took 8 bases from V and 8 from J, leaving 16 bases between them. The CDR3 totals 13 residues. Per germline, CDR1 LNHDA and CDR2 SQIVND (reference sequence). This CDR3 reads CASARDWGHEQFF. The DNA for the CDR3 is TGTGCCAGTGCTCGGGACTGGGGACATGAGCAGTTCTTC. Full variable domain (remainder filled in from reference TRBV19 and TRBJ2-1): DGGITQSPKYLFRKEGQNVTLSCEQNLNHDAMYWYRQDPGQGLRLIYYSQIVNDFQKGDIAEGYSVSREKKESFPLTVTSAQKNPTAFYLCASARDWGHEQFFGPGTRLTVL.

This clonotype was counted at least ten times. The V and J genes are TRBV5-1 and TRBJ2-1; the match to TRBD2 covers 7 bases. The CDR3 loop spans 15 amino acids. The ends lost 2 bases at V and 4 bases at J; junction bases unmatched: 6. Germline V lookup: CDR1 SGHRS, CDR2 YFSETQ. The CDR3 sequence: CASSFEGGPYNEQFF. Written as DNA, the CDR3 is TGCGCCAGCAGCTTCGAGGGAGGGCCTTACAATGAGCAGTTCTTC. Complete variable domain (other parts from reference TRBV5-1 and TRBJ2-1): KAGVTQTPRYLIKTRGQQVTLSCSPISGHRSVSWYQQTPGQGLQFLFEYFSETQRNKGNFPGRFSGRQFSNSRSEMNVSTLELGDSALYLCASSFEGGPYNEQFFGPGTRLTVL.

This clonotype was observed many times. This chain joins TRBV27 and TRBJ2-3; tentative D call: TRBD2 (7 bases). The germline V and J ends were trimmed by 1 base and 4 bases, with 12 bases remaining between them. This CDR3 contains 15 residues. Germline assignment: CDR1 MNHEY and CDR2 SMNVEV (reference sequence). CDR3 sequence reads: CASSLWGGASDTQYF. In DNA, the CDR3 is TGTGCCAGCAGTTTATGGGGGGGGGCCTCAGATACGCAGTATTTT.

The chain couples TRBV7-8 to TRBJ2-5; 9 bases align to TRBD2. This CDR3 spans 19 amino acids. The trim removed 1 base at V and 1 base at J, leaving 13 bases unmatched. Germline V CDR1 and CDR2: SGHVS, FQNEAQ. CDR3: CASSLVRRGGLFSQETQYF. CDR3 sequence (DNA): TGTGCCAGCAGCTTAGTTAGGCGGGGGGGGCTCTTCTCCCAAGAGACCCAGTACTTC.

This clonotype was counted a few times. V gene TRBV14 combines with J gene TRBJ2-7; 9 positions agree with TRBD1. Per the germline V gene, CDR1 is SGHDN and CDR2 is FVKESK. CDR3 length equals 15 residues. The ends lost 3 bases at V and 0 bases at J; junction bases unmatched: 3. The DNA for the CDR3 is TGTGCCAGCAGCCAGATGACAGGGGGCTCCTACGAGCAGTACTTC. Encoded protein: CASSQMTGGSYEQYF.

This sequence joins TRBV5-5 and TRBJ1-5; D possibly corresponds to TRBD1 (6 bases). With 0 bases removed from V and 7 bases from J, the gap between germline ends came to 11 bases. The germline V gene encodes CDR1 SGHKS and CDR2 YYEKEE (reference sequence). This CDR3 has 14 residues. CDR3 nucleotides: TGTGCCAGCAGCTTGGGAGGGGGTGGACAGCCCCAGCATTTT. Its protein is CASSLGGGGQPQHF. The whole variable domain, filled in from reference TRBV5-5 and TRBJ1-5, reads DAGVTQSPTHLIKTRGQQVTLRCSPISGHKSVSWYQQVLGQGPQFIFQYYEKEERGRGNFPDRFSARQFPNYSSELNVNALLLGDSALYLCASSLGGGGQPQHFGDGTRLSIL.

This clonotype was seen many times. The chain links TRBV4-1 to TRBJ2-1; TRBD2 agrees at 11 bases. V shed 2 bases and J 0 bases; nucleotides not matched to a gene: 6. CDR3 length equals 18 residues. Germline lookup yields CDR1 MGHRA and CDR2 YSYEKL. The CDR3 coding sequence is TGCGCCAGCAGCCAAATACTAGCGGGGGCAAGCTCCTACAATGAGCAGTTCTTC. Translated: CASSQILAGASSYNEQFF.

This clonotype came up many times. This sequence joins TRBV28 and TRBJ2-7; TRBD1 matches 7 bases. The CDR3 is 14 amino acids. The ends lost 1 base at V and 2 bases at J; junction bases unmatched: 2. Germline CDR1 MDHEN, CDR2 SYDVKM. CDR3 protein: CASSLSGQTYEQYF. CDR3 sequence (DNA): TGTGCCAGCAGTTTATCGGGACAGACCTACGAGCAGTACTTC.

The chain employs TRBV6-1 and TRBJ1-3, with D uncertain. The V end was cut by 3 bases, the J end by 4 bases, with 7 bases between. Germline CDR1 reads MNHNS; CDR2 reads SASEGT. The CDR3 contains 13 residues. The CDR3, as DNA: TGTGCCAGCAGTGAGGCCAGGGGAAACACCATATATTTT. Its translation: CASSEARGNTIYF.

This clonotype was counted ten times or more. V gene TRBV5-1 combines with J gene TRBJ2-3; a weak D match, TRBD1 (6 bases). CDR1 and CDR2 (germline): SGHRS, YFSETQ. Deletions cut 6 bases from V and 2 bases from J, with 16 bases between. The length of the CDR3 is 15 residues. CDR3 region: CASTRQVLSTDTQYF. CDR3 DNA sequence: TGCGCCAGCACCCGACAGGTCCTCTCCACAGATACGCAGTATTTT.

The genes are TRBV10-3 and TRBJ1-2, with TRBD1 matching 7 bases. The germline V gene encodes CDR1 ENHRY and CDR2 SYGVKD. V gave up 3 bases and J gave up 5 bases; unmatched junction bases: 15. The CDR3 covers 17 residues. CDR3 in amino acids: CAISEFSAQTGRYGYTF. The CDR3 coding sequence is TGTGCCATCAGTGAATTTTCGGCACAGACAGGGAGATATGGCTACACCTTC.

This clonotype came up many times. The V call is TRBV20-1, the J call TRBJ1-5, with no clear D. CDR1 DFQATT and CDR2 SNEGSKA come from the germline V gene (reference sequence). Trimming removed 0 bases at V and 7 bases at J, with 10 bases between. The CDR3 extends over 13 amino acids. As DNA, the CDR3 is TGCAGTGCTAGAGAGGCGGGGAGGCAGCCCCAGCATTTT. This codes for CSAREAGRQPQHF.

This chain links TRBV7-2 with TRBJ2-2; 7 bases align to TRBD2. Germline V gives CDR1 SGHTA, CDR2 FQGNSA. The CDR3 runs to 17 residues. V dropped 6 bases and J dropped 4; count of bases not matched to a gene: 14. CDR3 loop: CASRSSLGGFGTGELFF. The CDR3 region has the DNA TGTGCCAGCAGGTCTAGCTTGGGAGGGTTTGGCACCGGGGAGCTGTTTTTT.

This clonotype was detected a few times. This chain links TRBV28 with TRBJ1-2; the D is unclear. This CDR3 has 11 residues. Looked up from germline, CDR1 is MDHEN and CDR2 is SYDVKM. Trimming pared 8 bases from V and 4 bases from J, leaving 8 bases between. The CDR3 DNA follows: TGTGCCAGCTCAGGCACCTATGGCTACACCTTC. It is translated as CASSGTYGYTF.

There are a few counts of this clonotype. This rearrangement joins TRBV6-1 to TRBJ1-3; D call uncertain. The CDR3 contains 16 residues. V gave up 6 bases and J gave up 0 bases, with 15 bases separating them. Germline values: CDR1 MNHNS, CDR2 SASEGT. The CDR3 region has the DNA TGTGCCAGCAGAAGCGCGAGTTCTGGCTCTGGAAACACCATATATTTT. Its translation: CASRSASSGSGNTIYF.

This rearrangement joins TRBV28 to TRBJ1-2; D is uncertain. V lost 7 bases and J 5 bases, leaving 14 bases between the germline ends. Per the germline V gene, CDR1 is MDHEN and CDR2 is SYDVKM. There are 13 residues in the CDR3. As DNA, the CDR3 is TGTGCCAGCACCTCGGCCGTAGTGTATGGCTACACCTTC. This sequence encodes CASTSAVVYGYTF.

The chain carries TRBV9 and TRBJ2-3, with D maybe TRBD2 (6 bases). The V and J ends lost 4 bases and 1 base respectively, with 13 bases between them. CDR1 is SGDLS, CDR2 YYNGEE, per germline. This CDR3 contains 15 residues. In nucleotides, the CDR3 is TGTGCCAGCAGCCCCCCCCCGGGGGGCACAGATACGCAGTATTTT. Translation gives CASSPPPGGTDTQYF.

This clonotype was detected only a few times. V and J are TRBV14 and TRBJ2-3, with D possibly being TRBD1 or TRBD2 (5 bases each). The CDR3 has 12 residues. The V and J ends lost 4 bases and 7 bases respectively, with 9 bases between them. Germline-derived CDR1 and CDR2 are SGHDN and FVKESK. CDR3 coding DNA: TGTGCCAGCAGCCCCGAGGGGAATACGCAGTATTTT. This gives the protein CASSPEGNTQYF.

J is TRBJ2-5 and V is TRBV10-2; perhaps TRBD2 as D (5 bases). The CDR3 has 14 residues. Germline CDR1 and CDR2: WSHSY and SAAADI. Trimming took 0 bases from V and 5 from J, leaving 10 bases between them. The CDR3 protein is CASSESRERETQYF. DNA of the CDR3: TGCGCCAGCAGTGAGTCGAGGGAGAGGGAGACCCAGTACTTC.

This clonotype came up many times. The genes are TRBV11-2 and TRBJ1-2; D ambiguous. This CDR3 spans 12 amino acids. CDR1 is SGHAT, CDR2 FQNNGV, per germline. Trimming pared 3 bases from V and 8 bases from J, leaving 10 bases between. The CDR3 loop reads CASSLGIGGYTF. CDR3 DNA: TGTGCCAGCAGCTTGGGGATCGGGGGCTACACCTTC.

The table lists this clonotype with many counts. The V gene is TRBV15, the J gene TRBJ1-5; D is unresolved. With 0 bases removed from V and 9 bases from J, the gap between germline ends came to 15 bases. This CDR3 comprises 15 residues. CDR1 is LNHNV, CDR2 YYDKDF, per germline (reference sequence). CDR3 region: CATSRDRQVLWPQHF. The DNA for the CDR3 is TGTGCCACCAGCAGAGATCGGCAGGTCCTATGGCCCCAGCATTTT.

This clonotype occurred many times. The V gene is TRBV7-8, the J gene TRBJ1-1; 7 positions match TRBD1. CDR3 length: 14 residues. V dropped 6 bases and J dropped 1; count of bases not matched to a gene: 5. Germline loops: CDR1 SGHVS, CDR2 FQNEAQ. CDR3 loop: CASSGDRENTEAFF. DNA for the CDR3: TGTGCCAGCAGTGGGGACAGAGAGAACACTGAAGCTTTCTTT.

This clonotype showed up just a few times. This rearrangement joins TRBV7-2 to TRBJ2-5, with 8 bases lining up with TRBD2. The J segment lost 5 bases and the V segment lost 3 bases, leaving 5 bases of the junction unmatched. Germline-derived CDR1 and CDR2 are SGHTA and FQGNSA. The CDR3 runs 14 residues. Here the CDR3 DNA reads TGTGCCAGCAGCTTGGGACTAGTACTTGAGACCCAGTACTTC. It is translated as CASSLGLVLETQYF.

V and J are TRBV20-1 and TRBJ2-1; D not resolved. CDR1 and CDR2 from the germline V gene are DFQATT and SNEGSKA (reference sequence). With 7 bases removed from V and 0 bases from J, the gap between germline ends came to 13 bases. The CDR3 sequence is 14 residues long. The CDR3: CSVRWLSSYNEQFF. CDR3 sequence (DNA): TGCAGTGTCAGGTGGTTATCCTCCTACAATGAGCAGTTCTTC.

This clonotype has just a few counts. This rearrangement joins TRBV4-2 to TRBJ2-2, with 7 bases identical to TRBD2. With V trimmed by 6 bases and J by 4 bases, 20 bases remained unmatched. Germline lookup yields CDR1 LGHNA and CDR2 YNFKEQ. The CDR3 is 19 amino acids. CDR3 sequence: CASRDYDTSDGEGTGELFF. The CDR3 bases are TGTGCCAGCAGGGATTACGATACTAGCGACGGGGAGGGCACCGGGGAGCTGTTTTTT.

J is TRBJ2-7 and V is TRBV28, with no clear D. The CDR3 consists of 12 residues. Germline-derived CDR1 and CDR2 are MDHEN and SYDVKM. Trimming removed 4 bases from V and 3 bases from J, with 7 bases in between. The CDR3 DNA is TGTGCCAGCAGTTCACGGGTCTACGAGCAGTACTTC. It encodes CASSSRVYEQYF.

This clonotype was found a few times. CDR3 sequence: CSAEAEGQGSGYTF. The CDR3 DNA reads as TGCAGTGCTGAGGCGGAGGGACAGGGGAGCGGCTACACCTTC. The chain is built from TRBV20-1 and TRBJ1-2, with 10 bases aligning to TRBD1. The V gene's germline CDR1 is DFQATT and CDR2 SNEGSKA (reference sequence). The V gene end was trimmed by 5 bases and the J gene end by 8 bases; junction bases not matched to a gene: 11. The CDR3 has 14 residues.